Sequencing of this TCR beta chain was carried out in a study of T-cell reconstitution after alpha-beta-depleted transplantation in children. The sample holds a few counts of this clonotype. The CDR3 runs 15 residues. Germline CDR1 SGHTA, CDR2 FQGNSA. Unmatched junction bases numbered 10, after V lost 6 bases and J lost 5 bases. The library targeted TCRbeta and was prepared with unique molecular identifiers. TCRdb re-called the PCR reads with MiXCR, one entry per CDR3 protein. The data contain roughly 52,000 distinct CDR3 sequences, approximately 6% of them singletons. The chain uses TRBV7-2 and TRBJ1-3; TRBD1 matches at 7 bases. The TCR sequence derives from a female patient aged 2 to 10 who had a stem cell transplant for aplastic anemia, so the T cells may come from the graft donor. The input for sequencing was PBMCs, mostly from graft donor cells, taken 60 days after TCRalphabeta/CD19-depleted stem cell transplant. CDR3 nucleotides: TGTGCCAGCAGGGTAAACAGGGACAGTCGAAACACCATATATTTT. The encoded protein is CASRVNRDSRNTIYF.